This T cell receptor beta chain emerged from a study of cytomegalovirus exposure and HLA in healthy donors. In the PCR, 60 Vbeta and 13 Jbeta primers were used. Using immunoSEQ multiplex PCR, the repertoire was profiled, and TCRdb retains in-frame clones only, with some absent. The sample lists fewer than 200,000 clones; around 80% were seen once. As regards this clone: Its antigen is as yet unknown.

Germline CDR1 reads LGHNA; CDR2 reads YSLEER. This CDR3 is 14 amino acids long. Trimming at V came to 4 bases and at J to 10 bases, leaving 3 bases not matched to a gene. Whole-study findings and limits: In a later analysis, donors in an Asian-associated ancestry cluster reportedly had fewer N-insertions in productive TCRs than the cohort mean. For cytomegalovirus status, the classifier reportedly gave diagnoses with high specificity and sensitivity.

What was sequenced was PBMCs. The rearrangement uses TRBV4-3 and TRBJ2-1; 14 positions match TRBD2. The origin of this receptor is a woman under 30 in good health and CMV-seronegative. In DNA, the CDR3 is TGCGCCAGCAGCCTGGGACTAGCGGGAGTCGAGCAGTTCTTC. Encoded protein: CASSLGLAGVEQFF.